Each of the 13 T cell receptor beta chains below was sequenced from the same sample in a study of T cells in narcolepsy. Data came from immunoSEQ multiplex PCR; TCRdb stores just in-frame clones and leaves some out. The repertoire has around 18,000 clones, around 84% of them found once; the top ten carry over 0.65%. The sample was memory (CD45RA-) CD4+ T cells from blood. The receptors were sampled from a human donor in good health.

The chain combines TRBV19 with TRBJ2-2; possibly TRBD1 for D (6 bases). V shed 7 bases and J shed 6 bases, with 24 bases lying between them. Germline CDR1 is LNHDA and CDR2 is SQIVND (reference sequence). The CDR3 sequence is 17 residues long. The CDR3 loop is CASTLGGTPAVAGELFF. In DNA, the CDR3 is TGTGCCAGTACCCTAGGGGGTACCCCCGCGGTGGCCGGGGAGCTGTTTTTT.

The chain recombines TRBV7-2 with TRBJ1-1; TRBD1 is a possible D gene (5 bases). CDR3 length: 14 amino acids. The germline V gene has CDR1 SGHTA and CDR2 FQGNSA. V gave up 1 base and J gave up 4 bases, with 10 bases separating them. CDR3 DNA: TGTGCCAGCAGCTTAGTGCTGGGGCCCACTGAAGCTTTCTTT. It is translated as CASSLVLGPTEAFF.

Regarding this clone: Compared with germline, one end of the junction differs, possibly owing to a read error. The genes are TRBV4-1 and TRBJ1-1; D is unclear. CDR1 is MGHRA, CDR2 YSYEKL, per germline. The CDR3 runs to 16 residues. Here the CDR3 reads CASSQVDLVSYTKAFF. CDR3 nucleotide sequence: TGCGCCAGCAGCCAAGTCGACCTGGTGTCCTACACTAAAGCTTTCTTT.

This sequence joins TRBV12-5 and TRBJ1-5, with D tentatively TRBD1 (6 bases). The germline V gene has CDR1 LGHNT and CDR2 FRNRAP. V gave up 7 bases and J gave up 8 bases, with 21 bases separating them. The CDR3 totals 15 residues. CDR3 region: CASAPLRGSWEPQHF. The CDR3 DNA sequence: TGTGCTAGTGCCCCACTCAGGGGATCCTGGGAGCCCCAGCATTTT.

CDR3 DNA sequence: TGTGCCTGTCAAAGCTGGAAGACCCAGTACTTC. Translation: CACQSWKTQYF. The chain links TRBV30 to TRBJ2-5; no reliable D call. This CDR3 region has 11 residues. Trimming shortened V by 6 bases and J by 6 bases, and 11 bases separated the two germline ends. Germline V CDR1 and CDR2: GTSNPN, SVGIG (reference sequence).

The V and J genes are TRBV6-4 and TRBJ2-1; possibly TRBD2 for D (5 bases). Per the germline V gene, CDR1 is MRHNA and CDR2 is SNTAGT. Trimming took off 5 bases at V and 4 bases at J, with 21 bases between the two ends. The CDR3 has 17 amino acids. This CDR3 is CASSPYRLGSFYNEQFF. The CDR3 bases are TGTGCCAGCAGTCCCTACCGACTGGGGAGTTTTTACAATGAGCAGTTCTTC.

Only a few counts were recorded for this clone. The rearrangement joins TRBV10-2 to TRBJ1-1; the D is unclear. CDR3 length equals 13 residues. The germline V and J ends were trimmed by 3 bases and 1 base, with 6 bases remaining between them. Germline CDR1 WSHSY, CDR2 SAAADI. The CDR3 reads CASSEGRNTEAFF. CDR3 coding DNA: TGCGCCAGCAGTGAAGGGAGGAACACTGAAGCTTTCTTT.

The chain joins TRBV12-5 to TRBJ1-1; TRBD1 aligns across 8 bases. Germline CDR1 is LGHNT and CDR2 is FRNRAP. This CDR3 is built from 13 residues. J lost 4 bases, V lost 5 bases, and 3 bases had no gene match. The CDR3 DNA sequence: TGTGCTAGTGGTCGGACAGGGCGCACTGAAGCTTTCTTT. It yields the protein CASGRTGRTEAFF. The full variable domain, its missing parts supplied by reference TRBV12-5 and TRBJ1-1, is DARVTQTPRHKVTEMGQEVTMRCQPILGHNTVFWYRQTMMQGLELLAYFRNRAPLDDSGMPKDRFSAEMPDATLATLKIQPSEPRDSAVYFCASGRTGRTEAFFGQGTRLTVV.

The genes are TRBV5-1 and TRBJ2-1; 11 bases match TRBD2. V lost 4 bases to trimming and J lost 3 bases; unmatched junction nucleotides: 9. The CDR3 runs 17 residues. Germline CDR1 and CDR2: SGHRS and YFSETQ. CDR3 nucleotide sequence: TGCGCCAGCAGCCCCGGATCGCTAGCGGGGGGCTACAATGAGCAGTTCTTC. It yields the protein CASSPGSLAGGYNEQFF.

The chain couples TRBV5-1 to TRBJ2-5, with TRBD2 matching 9 bases. The junction had 14 bases not matched to a gene; V was cut back by 3 bases and J by 5 bases. CDR1 is SGHRS, CDR2 YFSETQ, per germline. The CDR3 totals 17 residues. The CDR3 loop is CASSSLPKAGGRETQYF. The CDR3 DNA reads as TGCGCCAGCAGCTCCCTCCCCAAGGCGGGGGGGCGGGAGACCCAGTACTTC. The entire variable domain, with the rest obtained from reference TRBV5-1 and TRBJ2-5, is as follows: KAGVTQTPRYLIKTRGQQVTLSCSPISGHRSVSWYQQTPGQGLQFLFEYFSETQRNKGNFPGRFSGRQFSNSRSEMNVSTLELGDSALYLCASSSLPKAGGRETQYFGPGTRLLVL.

The chain recombines TRBV10-3 with TRBJ2-7, with a tentative D call TRBD1 (6 bases). The V gene's germline CDR1 is ENHRY and CDR2 SYGVKD. Trimming pared 3 bases from V and 5 bases from J, leaving 14 bases between. This CDR3 is 14 amino acids long. CDR3 coding DNA: TGTGCCATCAGTGACAGGGGAAGGTCGGACGAGCAGTACTTC. It is translated as CAISDRGRSDEQYF.

V gene TRBV7-8 combines with J gene TRBJ1-1; D possibly corresponds to TRBD1 (6 bases). Trimming removed 6 bases from V and 1 base from J, with 15 bases in between. CDR1 SGHVS and CDR2 FQNEAQ come from the germline V gene. CDR3 length equals 15 residues. CDR3 protein: CASRAPGTPNTEAFF. The CDR3 DNA is TGTGCCAGCAGGGCCCCCGGGACACCGAACACTGAAGCTTTCTTT.

The V and J genes are TRBV5-1 and TRBJ1-4, with D uncertain. Germline loops: CDR1 SGHRS, CDR2 YFSETQ. Trimming cost V 0 bases and J 5 bases, with 11 bases left between them. The CDR3 spans 15 residues. The CDR3 DNA reads as TGCGCCAGCAGCTTGGGTCCTGGGTTCAATGAAAAACTGTTTTTT. Its protein product is CASSLGPGFNEKLFF.